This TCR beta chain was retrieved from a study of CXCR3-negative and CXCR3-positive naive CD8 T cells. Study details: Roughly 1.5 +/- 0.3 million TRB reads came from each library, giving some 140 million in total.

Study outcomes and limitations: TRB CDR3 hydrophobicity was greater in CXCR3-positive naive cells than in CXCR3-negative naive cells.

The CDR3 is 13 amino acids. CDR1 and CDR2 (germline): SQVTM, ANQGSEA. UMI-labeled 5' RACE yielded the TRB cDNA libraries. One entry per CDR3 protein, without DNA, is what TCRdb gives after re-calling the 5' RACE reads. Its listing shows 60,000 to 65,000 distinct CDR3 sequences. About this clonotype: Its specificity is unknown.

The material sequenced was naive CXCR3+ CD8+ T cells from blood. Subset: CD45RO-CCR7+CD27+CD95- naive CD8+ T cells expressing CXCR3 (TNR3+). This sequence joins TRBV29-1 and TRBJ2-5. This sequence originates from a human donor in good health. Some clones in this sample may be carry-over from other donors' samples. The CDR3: CSVGSGYQETQYF.